This T cell receptor beta chain was obtained from a study of Graves' ophthalmopathy and Graves' hyperthyroidism. RNA transcripts were the source from which TCR beta CDR3 regions were amplified. Second-round multiplex PCR followed a first-round RT-PCR using HTBI primers. One entry per CDR3 protein results from TCRdb running MiXCR on the multiplex PCR reads. The data show nearly 400,000 distinct CDR3 sequences, with 15% to 20% seen just once and roughly 1.6% held by the top ten. Other autoimmune diseases, uncontrolled infections, pregnancy or lactation ruled patients out of participation. More than 7.5 ml of fresh blood yielded the PBMCs by density gradient. The CDR3 extends over 17 amino acids. Germline V gives CDR1 SGHAT, CDR2 FQNNGV. The V end was cut by 5 bases, the J end by 2 bases, with 19 bases between. General observations from the study: The majority of expanded thyroid clonotypes above 0.001 frequency also occurred in blood.

This clonotype has a count of ten or more. Its antigen is not known. The sequenced sample was peripheral blood. The TCR sequence derives from a woman in her late teens or twenties with Graves' ophthalmopathy. The V call is TRBV11-2, the J call TRBJ1-5; D possibly corresponds to TRBD1 (5 bases). The CDR3 here is CASSTPTGDSGNQPQHF. In DNA, the CDR3 is TGTGCCAGCAGCACACCGACGGGGGATAGCGGCAATCAGCCCCAGCATTTT. Variable domain in full (rest from reference TRBV11-2 and TRBJ1-5): EAGVAQSPRYKIIEKRQSVAFWCNPISGHATLYWYQQILGQGPKLLIQFQNNGVVDDSQLPKDRFSAERLKGVDSTLKIQPAKLEDSAVYLCASSTPTGDSGNQPQHFGDGTRLSIL.